Included here is one T cell receptor (beta chain) sequence, with context. What it recognizes is unknown. Germline-derived CDR1 and CDR2 are MRHNA and SNTAGT. This CDR3 contains 13 residues. Trimming cost V 3 bases and J 8 bases; bases outside gene matches: 4. These data come from a study of vaccination and CD4 T cells after COVID-19. Across the whole study: Investigators stimulated cells with overlapping spike peptides drawn from SARS-CoV-2, HCoV-NL63, HCoV-OC43 and HCoV-229E. Every culture used as a control got a CEFX pool, an HIV-1 Nef pool, or no peptide. Study results and limitations: 304 of 307 vaccine-specific clones from convalescent patients were spike mono-reactive.

Sequenced with the Oncomine TCR Beta short-read assay was DNA taken from cultured CD4+ T cells. TCRdb passed the PCR reads through MiXCR, listing each CDR3 protein once. The sample has thousands of distinct CDR3 sequences, less than 25% seen once. Treatment given: roughly 10-day PBMC culture with coronavirus spike peptide pools or control peptides (ViraFEST assay). This clonotype was sampled from a human donor who had recovered from COVID-19. J is TRBJ2-4 and V is TRBV6-4, with 7 bases matching TRBD2. Material: CD4+ T cells from blood, cultured in vitro, obtained after SARS-CoV-2 vaccination. The CDR3 protein is CASSEGGSDIQYF. DNA for the CDR3: TGTGCCAGCAGTGAGGGGGGGAGCGACATTCAGTACTTC.